This entry lists 30 T cell receptor beta chains sequenced from one sample in a study of shared clonotypes between healthy human individuals (dated by TCRdb to about 2020). Library prep was done by the immunoSEQ multiplex PCR assay. TCRdb holds this immuneACCESS table with in-frame rearrangements only. Some clones are missing; in checked studies, unresolved V genes explain under half, and the rest has no known cause. This sample is represented by 1.4 million to 1.5 million clones; over 95% of them were singletons. The leading ten clones occupy approximately 1% of the sample. Sequencing was performed on naive CD4+ T cells sorted from blood. The sample's cell subset or site label, in plain terms: CD45RA+ positively selected. The receptors were sampled from a man aged 30-40 years in good health.

V gene TRBV10-3 combines with J gene TRBJ2-1; 13 positions agree with TRBD2. V lost 5 bases and J lost 4; bases outside the gene matches: 2. The CDR3 has 15 amino acids. Germline V gives CDR1 ENHRY, CDR2 SYGVKD. The CDR3 coding sequence is TGTGCCATCAGTACGGGACTAGCGGGATACAATGAGCAGTTCTTC. Its protein product is CAISTGLAGYNEQFF.

Remarks on this clone: In the same sample, other DNA sequences code for this CDR3. The chain is built from TRBV2 and TRBJ2-5; D remains ambiguous. V lost 6 bases and J 2 bases, leaving 4 bases between the germline ends. Per the germline V gene, CDR1 is SNHLY and CDR2 is FYNNEI. This CDR3 has 11 amino acids. The CDR3 DNA sequence: TGTGCCAGCAGGCCTCAAGAGACCCAGTACTTC. Translating gives CASRPQETQYF.

This clone appeared a single time. V gene TRBV2 combines with J gene TRBJ2-1; possibly TRBD2 for D (6 bases). Germline V lookup: CDR1 SNHLY, CDR2 FYNNEI. V was clipped by 9 bases and J by 7 bases, with 22 bases between them. The CDR3 loop spans 15 amino acids. CDR3 coding DNA: TGTGCCAGAACTCGGGGCGCGGGAAAAGGGAATGAGCAGTTCTTC. Its translation: CARTRGAGKGNEQFF.

This chain uses TRBV2 with TRBJ2-7; TRBD1 matches 9 bases. Per germline, CDR1 SNHLY and CDR2 FYNNEI. The V and J ends lost 3 bases and 7 bases, in that order; junction bases with no gene match: 10. The CDR3 extends over 15 amino acids. CDR3 loop: CASSDIGTGTREQYF. The CDR3 DNA reads as TGTGCCAGCAGTGATATTGGGACAGGGACCAGAGAGCAGTACTTC.

A note on this clone: This same CDR3 is encoded by further DNA sequences in the sample. The chain is built from TRBV5-1 and TRBJ2-1; 7 bases map to TRBD2. Germline-derived CDR1 and CDR2 are SGHRS and YFSETQ. This CDR3 is 16 amino acids long. V lost 4 bases to trimming and J lost 0 bases; unmatched junction nucleotides: 7. The CDR3 loop reads CASSGGGGSSYNEQFF. The CDR3 region has the DNA TGCGCCAGCAGCGGGGGAGGCGGGAGCTCCTACAATGAGCAGTTCTTC.

The genes are TRBV14 and TRBJ2-1; 10 bases map to TRBD2. Germline loops: CDR1 SGHDN, CDR2 FVKESK. V dropped 4 bases and J dropped 5; count of bases not matched to a gene: 5. The CDR3 runs to 15 residues. CDR3 nucleotides: TGTGCCAGCAGCCGGGGACTAGCGAGAAACAATGAGCAGTTCTTC. It is translated as CASSRGLARNNEQFF.

The chain has TRBV6-1 and TRBJ1-2, with D perhaps TRBD1 (6 bases). Germline loops: CDR1 MNHNS, CDR2 SASEGT. V was shortened by 7 bases and J by 5 bases, with 14 bases between the two germline ends. The CDR3 loop spans 13 amino acids. CDR3 region: CASKLRTAYGYTF. The CDR3 coding sequence is TGTGCCAGCAAGCTAAGGACAGCTTATGGCTACACCTTC.

A single count supports this clone. This chain uses TRBV5-1 with TRBJ2-1; 9 bases fit TRBD1. Germline V gene sequence: CDR1 SGHRS, CDR2 YFSETQ. J gave up 9 bases and V 4 bases, and 5 bases lay outside the gene matches. The CDR3 is 13 amino acids. For the CDR3, the DNA is TGCGCCAGCAGCCCGGACAGGGGATTTGAGCAGTTCTTC. Protein product: CASSPDRGFEQFF.

Here the CDR3 DNA reads TGTGCCAGTAGGCCTCGGGACAGGGCTTCCTACGAGCAGTACTTC. This encodes CASRPRDRASYEQYF. The V call is TRBV19, the J call TRBJ2-7, with 9 bases identical to TRBD1. CDR1 is LNHDA, CDR2 SQIVND, per germline (reference sequence). The V segment lost 6 bases and the J segment 1 base; nucleotides outside the gene matches: 7. The CDR3 covers 15 residues.

The gene calls are TRBV18 and TRBJ2-5; 13 nucleotides align to TRBD2. V lost 3 bases to trimming and J lost 0 bases; unmatched junction nucleotides: 10. Per germline, CDR1 KGHSH and CDR2 LQKENI. The CDR3 runs to 19 residues. The CDR3 DNA reads as TGTGCCAGCTCACCCCTTGGGACTAGCGGGACGACCTACCAAGAGACCCAGTACTTC. Its protein is CASSPLGTSGTTYQETQYF.

About this clone: Additional DNA sequences in this sample encode the identical CDR3. In DNA form, the CDR3 reads TGTGCCAGCAGCGTAGGGGCGGAACCCTACGAGCAGTACTTC. It yields the protein CASSVGAEPYEQYF. The gene calls are TRBV9 and TRBJ2-7; no definite D call. The CDR3 consists of 14 residues. Germline values: CDR1 SGDLS, CDR2 YYNGEE. V lost 0 bases and J lost 2, with 9 bases in between.

V is TRBV4-3 and J is TRBJ2-3; D may be TRBD1 (5 bases). V lost 0 bases and J lost 6, with 13 bases in between. The CDR3 is made up of 15 amino acids. Germline values: CDR1 LGHNA, CDR2 YSLEER. The CDR3: CASSQDWEGADTQYF. The CDR3 bases are TGCGCCAGCAGCCAAGATTGGGAAGGGGCGGATACGCAGTATTTT.

The genes are TRBV5-4 and TRBJ2-7; TRBD2 might be the D (6 bases). This CDR3 is built from 14 residues. CDR1 and CDR2 (germline): SGHNT, YYREEE (reference sequence). V was cut by 9 bases and J by 0 bases, with 16 bases left in between. The CDR3 here is CAKLLGGISYEQYF. CDR3 nucleotides: TGTGCCAAACTTCTTGGGGGGATCTCCTACGAGCAGTACTTC.

This rearrangement joins TRBV27 to TRBJ2-7, with TRBD1 identical over 10 bases. The junction had 12 bases not matched to a gene; V was cut back by 4 bases and J by 6 bases. CDR1 is MNHEY, CDR2 SMNVEV, per germline (reference sequence). The CDR3 runs 16 residues. Written as DNA, the CDR3 is TGTGCCAGCAGTTATAAATCCCCGGGACAGGGGATCGAGCAGTACTTC. Its translation is CASSYKSPGQGIEQYF.

Only one count was recorded for this clone. The V and J genes are TRBV30 and TRBJ2-7; D may be TRBD1 (6 bases). The V end was cut by 1 base, the J end by 1 base, with 11 bases between. CDR1 is GTSNPN, CDR2 SVGIG, per germline (reference sequence). The CDR3 extends over 14 amino acids. The CDR3 is CAWSDRGQSYEQYF. Written as DNA, the CDR3 is TGTGCCTGGAGTGATAGAGGACAGTCCTACGAGCAGTACTTC. The whole variable domain, remainder taken from reference TRBV30 and TRBJ2-7, is SQTIHQWPATLVQPVGSPLSLECTVEGTSNPNLYWYRQAAGRGLQLLFYSVGIGQISSEVPQNLSASRPQDRQFILSSKKLLLSDSGFYLCAWSDRGQSYEQYFGPGTRLTVT.

The chain joins TRBV6-5 to TRBJ2-1; D may be TRBD1 or TRBD2 (5 bases each). The CDR3 contains 14 residues. The V end was cut by 1 base, the J end by 5 bases, with 9 bases between. The germline CDR1 and CDR2 sequences are MNHEY and SVGAGI. Here the CDR3 DNA reads TGTGCCAGCAGTTACTTGGGACCCCACAATGAGCAGTTCTTC. Its translation: CASSYLGPHNEQFF.

V is TRBV15 and J is TRBJ2-3; 9 bases match TRBD2. CDR1 LNHNV and CDR2 YYDKDF come from the germline V gene (reference sequence). V was clipped by 3 bases and J by 2 bases; unmatched bases: 3. The CDR3 runs to 15 residues. CDR3 loop: CATSSTSGYTDTQYF. The DNA of the CDR3 is TGTGCCACCAGCAGTACTAGCGGGTACACAGATACGCAGTATTTT.

This chain joins TRBV29-1 and TRBJ2-7; possibly TRBD1 for D (6 bases). CDR3 length equals 13 residues. CDR1 is SQVTM and CDR2 is ANQGSEA in the germline V gene. Trimming left V 3 bases short and J 7 bases short, with 16 bases between. The chain's CDR3 is CSVDKSSTGEQYF. As DNA, the CDR3 is TGCAGCGTTGATAAATCATCAACAGGGGAGCAGTACTTC.

The chain has TRBV28 and TRBJ1-2; D unresolved. The V gene's germline CDR1 is MDHEN and CDR2 SYDVKM. The germline V and J ends were trimmed by 3 bases and 4 bases, with 12 bases remaining between them. The CDR3 totals 14 residues. CDR3 in amino acids: CASSFNPGTYGYTF. CDR3 sequence (DNA): TGTGCCAGCAGTTTCAATCCAGGAACCTATGGCTACACCTTC.

CDR3 loop: CASSTPGQGSYEQYF. As DNA, the CDR3 is TGTGCCAGTAGTACTCCGGGACAGGGCTCCTACGAGCAGTACTTC. This chain joins TRBV19 and TRBJ2-7; 9 bases align to TRBD1. The CDR3 sequence is 15 residues long. The germline gives CDR1 LNHDA, CDR2 SQIVND (reference sequence). Trimming removed 4 bases from V and 0 bases from J; junction bases left unmatched: 4. Using reference TRBV19 and TRBJ2-7 for the parts outside the CDR3, the full variable domain is DGGITQSPKYLFRKEGQNVTLSCEQNLNHDAMYWYRQDPGQGLRLIYYSQIVNDFQKGDIAEGYSVSREKKESFPLTVTSAQKNPTAFYLCASSTPGQGSYEQYFGPGTRLTVT.

The V and J genes are TRBV10-1 and TRBJ2-3; 12 bases match TRBD1. The CDR3 runs 16 residues. V lost 3 bases, J lost 5 bases, and 6 bases stayed unmatched. CDR1 and CDR2 (germline): WNHNN, SYGVQD (reference sequence). DNA of the CDR3: TGCGCCAGCAGTGATCTGGGGACAGGGGGCAAAGATACGCAGTATTTT. Protein sequence: CASSDLGTGGKDTQYF.

The J gene is TRBJ1-5, the V gene TRBV18; TRBD1 matches 10 bases. Germline V CDR1 and CDR2: KGHSH, LQKENI. Unmatched junction bases numbered 3, after V lost 2 bases and J lost 2 bases. The CDR3 totals 16 residues. CDR3 bases: TGTGCCAGCTCACCAGGGACAGGGGCTGGCAATCAGCCCCAGCATTTT. Amino acid sequence: CASSPGTGAGNQPQHF.

The rearrangement uses TRBV29-1 and TRBJ1-4, with TRBD1 as a possible D gene (5 bases). Trimming took off 6 bases at V and 5 bases at J, with 13 bases between the two ends. This CDR3 region has 13 residues. Germline values: CDR1 SQVTM, CDR2 ANQGSEA. The CDR3 here is CSVASAGNEKLFF. As DNA, the CDR3 is TGCAGCGTCGCTTCGGCAGGGAATGAAAAACTGTTTTTT. Variable domain in full (rest from reference TRBV29-1 and TRBJ1-4): SAVISQKPSRDICQRGTSLTIQCQVDSQVTMMFWYRQQPGQSLTLIATANQGSEATYESGFVIDKFPISRPNLTFSTLTVSNMSPEDSSIYLCSVASAGNEKLFFGSGTQLSVL.

The chain joins TRBV14 to TRBJ2-1; no firm D call. The CDR3 runs to 15 residues. Germline CDR1 is SGHDN and CDR2 is FVKESK. With 5 bases removed from V and 3 bases from J, the gap between germline ends came to 14 bases. Written as DNA, the CDR3 is TGTGCCAGCAGCGGCCCCGGAGCGATCTACAATGAGCAGTTCTTC. Protein product: CASSGPGAIYNEQFF.

The rearrangement links TRBV15 to TRBJ2-7; TRBD2 matches 7 bases. CDR1 and CDR2 from the germline V gene are LNHNV and YYDKDF (reference sequence). CDR3 length: 16 residues. The J segment lost 1 base and the V segment lost 0 bases, leaving 6 bases of the junction unmatched. The CDR3 region is CATSRDLTSASYEQYF. The CDR3 DNA sequence: TGTGCCACCAGCAGAGATCTAACTAGCGCTTCCTACGAGCAGTACTTC. The variable domain in full, completed from reference TRBV15 and TRBJ2-7, reads DAMVIQNPRYQVTQFGKPVTLSCSQTLNHNVMYWYQQKSSQAPKLLFHYYDKDFNNEADTPDNFQSRRPNTSFCFLDIRSPGLGDTAMYLCATSRDLTSASYEQYFGPGTRLTVT.

The rearrangement links TRBV28 to TRBJ2-5; a possible D gene is TRBD2 (6 bases). Germline V CDR1 and CDR2: MDHEN, SYDVKM. This CDR3 spans 10 amino acids. The CDR3 sequence: CATGEETQYF. The CDR3 region has the DNA TGTGCTACGGGGGAAGAGACCCAGTACTTC.

This sequence joins TRBV25-1 and TRBJ1-6; D remains unclear. Trimming pared 6 bases from V and 7 bases from J, leaving 22 bases between. The CDR3 runs to 17 residues. Germline CDR1 reads MGHDK; CDR2 reads SYGVNS. CDR3 sequence (DNA): TGTGCCAGCAGGGGAATTCTACATAGGGCTGAGAATTCACCCCTCCACTTT. Translated, it gives CASRGILHRAENSPLHF.

The rearrangement links TRBV27 to TRBJ2-7, with TRBD2 matching 14 bases. Germline loops: CDR1 MNHEY, CDR2 SMNVEV (reference sequence). V gave up 6 bases and J gave up 2 bases; unmatched junction bases: 9. CDR3 size: 17 residues. CDR3 in amino acids: CASRLMTSGRATYEQYF. The CDR3 DNA is TGTGCCAGCAGGCTCATGACTAGCGGGAGGGCTACCTACGAGCAGTACTTC.

The chain combines TRBV6-4 with TRBJ1-5; unclear D gene. The CDR3 is 13 amino acids. Germline assignment: CDR1 MRHNA and CDR2 SNTAGT. Trimming removed 0 bases at V and 6 bases at J, with 6 bases between. Here the CDR3 DNA reads TGTGCCAGCAGTGACTCTGAGGGTCAGCCCCAGCATTTT. The encoded protein is CASSDSEGQPQHF.

This clone appeared a single time. The rearrangement uses TRBV6-1 and TRBJ1-3, with D possibly matching TRBD1 (6 bases). Germline CDR1 MNHNS, CDR2 SASEGT. Trimming cost V 0 bases and J 2 bases, with 11 bases left between them. The CDR3 spans 16 residues. The CDR3 DNA reads as TGTGCCAGCAGTGAAGCGCGGGGGCCACCTGGAAACACCATATATTTT. Translation: CASSEARGPPGNTIYF.